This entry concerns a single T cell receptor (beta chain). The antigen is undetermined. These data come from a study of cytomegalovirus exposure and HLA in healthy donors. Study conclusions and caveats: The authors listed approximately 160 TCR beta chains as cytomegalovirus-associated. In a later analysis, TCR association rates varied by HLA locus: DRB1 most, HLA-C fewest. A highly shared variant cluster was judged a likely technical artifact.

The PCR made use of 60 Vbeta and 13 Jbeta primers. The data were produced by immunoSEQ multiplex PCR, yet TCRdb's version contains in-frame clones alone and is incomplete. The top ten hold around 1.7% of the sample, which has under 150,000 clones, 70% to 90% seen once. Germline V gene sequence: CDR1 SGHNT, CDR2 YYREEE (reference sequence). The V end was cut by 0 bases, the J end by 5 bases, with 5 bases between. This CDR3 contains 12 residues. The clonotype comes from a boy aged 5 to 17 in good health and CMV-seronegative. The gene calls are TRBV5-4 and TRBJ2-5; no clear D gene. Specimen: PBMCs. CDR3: CASSLARETQYF. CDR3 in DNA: TGTGCCAGCAGCTTGGCCCGGGAGACCCAGTACTTC.